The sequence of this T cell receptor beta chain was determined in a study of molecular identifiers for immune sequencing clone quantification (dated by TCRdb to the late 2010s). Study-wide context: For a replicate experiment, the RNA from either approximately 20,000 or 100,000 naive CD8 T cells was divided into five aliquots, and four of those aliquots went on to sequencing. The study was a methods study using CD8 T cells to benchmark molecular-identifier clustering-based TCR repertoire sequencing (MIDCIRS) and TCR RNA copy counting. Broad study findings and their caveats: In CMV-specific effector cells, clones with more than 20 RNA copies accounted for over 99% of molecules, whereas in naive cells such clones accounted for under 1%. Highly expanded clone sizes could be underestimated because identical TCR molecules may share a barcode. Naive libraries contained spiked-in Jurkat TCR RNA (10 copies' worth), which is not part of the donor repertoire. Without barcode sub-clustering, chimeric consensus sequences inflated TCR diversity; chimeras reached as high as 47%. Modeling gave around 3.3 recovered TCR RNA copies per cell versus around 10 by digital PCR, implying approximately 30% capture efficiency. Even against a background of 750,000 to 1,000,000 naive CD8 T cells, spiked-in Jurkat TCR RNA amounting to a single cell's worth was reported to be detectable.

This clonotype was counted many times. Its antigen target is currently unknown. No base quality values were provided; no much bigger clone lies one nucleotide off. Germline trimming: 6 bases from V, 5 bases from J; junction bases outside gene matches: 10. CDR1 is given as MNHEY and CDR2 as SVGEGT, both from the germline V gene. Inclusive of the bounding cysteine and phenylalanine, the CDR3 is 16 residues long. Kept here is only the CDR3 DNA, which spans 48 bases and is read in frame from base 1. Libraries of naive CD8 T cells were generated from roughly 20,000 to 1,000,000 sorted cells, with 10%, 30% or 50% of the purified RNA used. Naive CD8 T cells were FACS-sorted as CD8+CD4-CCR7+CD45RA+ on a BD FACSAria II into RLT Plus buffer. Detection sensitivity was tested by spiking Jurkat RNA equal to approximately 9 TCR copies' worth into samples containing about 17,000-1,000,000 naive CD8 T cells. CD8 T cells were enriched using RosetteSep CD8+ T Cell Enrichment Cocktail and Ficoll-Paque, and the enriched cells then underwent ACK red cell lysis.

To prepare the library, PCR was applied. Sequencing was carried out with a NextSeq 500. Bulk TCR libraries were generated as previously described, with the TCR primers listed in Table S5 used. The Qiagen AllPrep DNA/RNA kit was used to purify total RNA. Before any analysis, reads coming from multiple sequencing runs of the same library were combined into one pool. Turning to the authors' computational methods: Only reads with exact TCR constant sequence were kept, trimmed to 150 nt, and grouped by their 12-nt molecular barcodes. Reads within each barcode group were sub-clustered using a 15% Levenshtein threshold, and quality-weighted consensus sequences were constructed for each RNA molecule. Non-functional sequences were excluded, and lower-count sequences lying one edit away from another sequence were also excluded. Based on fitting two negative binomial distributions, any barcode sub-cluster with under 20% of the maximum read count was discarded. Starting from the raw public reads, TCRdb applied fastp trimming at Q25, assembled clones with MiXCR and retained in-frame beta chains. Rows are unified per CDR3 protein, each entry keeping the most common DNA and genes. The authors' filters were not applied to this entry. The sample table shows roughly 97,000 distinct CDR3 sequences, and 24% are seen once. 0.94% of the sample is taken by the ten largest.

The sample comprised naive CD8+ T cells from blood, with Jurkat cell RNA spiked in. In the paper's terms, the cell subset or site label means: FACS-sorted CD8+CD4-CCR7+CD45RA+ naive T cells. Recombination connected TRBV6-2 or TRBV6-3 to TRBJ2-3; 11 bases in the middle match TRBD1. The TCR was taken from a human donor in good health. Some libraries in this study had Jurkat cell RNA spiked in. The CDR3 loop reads CASSLFGQGAGDTQYF. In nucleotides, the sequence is TGTGCCAGCAGCCTATTTGGACAGGGGGCTGGAGATACGCAGTATTTT.